This is a list of T cell receptor beta chains from one sample in a study of T cell repertoires in cytomegalovirus infection. The antigens of these receptors remain unknown. TCRdb itself ran the reads through MiXCR, one entry per CDR3 protein. The sample has about 770,000 distinct CDR3 sequences, 25% to 30% seen once. The specimen comprised cultured CD8+ T cells from PBMCs, sampled from culture after CMV antigen stimulation. Receptors originate from a human donor in good health (CMV status not recorded). Some clones in this sample may be carry-over from other donors' samples. Both conserved end residues are trimmed from each CDR3. The size of a clone is reported for some rows only, either as once, few or many, or as a class for expanded clones.

TRBJ2-6 | once | TRBV5-6 | 14 | ASSFRGPSGANVLT
TRBJ2-1 | few | TRBV5-4 | 13 | ASSSSGGLINEQF
TRBJ1-6 | . | TRBV14 | 15 | ASSQEALDSYNSPLH
TRBJ2-2 | few | TRBV4-1 | 12 | ASSPSSQTGELF
TRBJ1-1 | . | TRBV6-5 | 11 | ARTRFLGTEAF
TRBJ2-3 | . | TRBV5-4 | 14 | ASSPAGAPSTDTQY
TRBJ1-1 | few | TRBV7-2 | 11 | ASRLTAERMAF
TRBJ2-5 | . | TRBV6-1 | 15 | ASSEGASGGTKETQY
TRBJ1-1 | few | TRBV27 | 14 | ASSLGTGNLNTEAF
TRBJ2-1 | . | TRBV9 | 11 | ASEGGAGNEQF
TRBJ2-1 | once | TRBV27 | 12 | ASSFGGFGNEQF
TRBJ1-4 | few | TRBV5-6 | 16 | ASSYGPHAVPIREKLF
TRBJ2-3 | . | TRBV11-1 | 14 | ASSSGLPKRTDTQY
TRBJ2-2 | . | TRBV4-1 | 12 | ASSPNRADGELF
TRBJ2-2 | . | TRBV19 | 15 | ASSILGLTGPTGELF
TRBJ2-3 | . | TRBV9 | 13 | ASSVSGSSGDTQY
TRBJ2-2 | . | TRBV10-1 | 13 | ASRGGEANTGELF
TRBJ1-1 | few | TRBV7-9 | 10 | ASSLEVLEAF
TRBJ2-1 | . | TRBV9 | 13 | ASSGGTSGDSEQF
TRBJ1-2 | . | TRBV2 | 13 | ASSQYSRDFYGYT
TRBJ2-1 | few | TRBV11-3 | 11 | ASSHRARDEQF
TRBJ1-2 | . | TRBV6-5 | 12 | ASSPRGYDYGYT
TRBJ2-1 | . | TRBV29-1 | 12 | SVEDILAGGEQF
TRBJ2-7 | few | TRBV20-1 | 13 | SARAMDKDLYEQY
TRBJ1-2 | . | TRBV4-1 | 16 | ASSQVGTGGSGNYGYT
TRBJ2-6 | . | TRBV11-1 | 14 | ASSPMAGTGANVLT
TRBJ1-2 | few | TRBV2 | 12 | ASTFLQGNYGYT